Each of the 27 T cell receptor beta chains below was sequenced from the same sample in a study of siplizumab effects on memory and regulatory T cells. TCRdb's table, derived via immunoSEQ multiplex PCR, lists solely in-frame clones and lacks some. The sample lists 75,000 to 100,000 clones; just under 95% were seen once. The sequenced sample consisted of non-Treg CD4+ T cells sorted from blood. Source of these receptors: a human donor in good health.

The rearrangement links TRBV28 to TRBJ1-2; 10 bases match TRBD1. The CDR3 extends over 13 amino acids. The germline V gene encodes CDR1 MDHEN and CDR2 SYDVKM. V shed 6 bases, J shed 12 bases, and the junction held 10 bases outside the gene matches. The DNA of the CDR3 is TGTGCCAGCAGCCAGGGACAGGGGTGGGGGAACACCTTC. This translates into CASSQGQGWGNTF.

The rearrangement uses TRBV28 and TRBJ1-1; 7 positions match TRBD1. The germline CDR1 and CDR2 sequences are MDHEN and SYDVKM. With V trimmed by 5 bases and J by 5 bases, 11 bases remained unmatched. The CDR3 totals 15 residues. CDR3 sequence (DNA): TGTGCCAGCAGTCTGGCCCAGGGGGTGTGGACTGAAGCTTTCTTT. As protein: CASSLAQGVWTEAFF.

The chain is built from TRBV28 and TRBJ1-1; possible D gene TRBD1, 6 bases. The CDR3 consists of 16 residues. Trimming left V 7 bases short and J 0 bases short, with 18 bases between. Germline values: CDR1 MDHEN, CDR2 SYDVKM. In nucleotides, the CDR3 is TGTGCCAGCACCAGGGGAGTTCAGGCCATGAACACTGAAGCTTTCTTT. Its protein is CASTRGVQAMNTEAFF.

This rearrangement joins TRBV4-1 to TRBJ1-2, with D perhaps matching TRBD1 (5 bases). The CDR3 length is 13 residues. V lost 3 bases and J lost 4, with 9 bases in between. Germline loops: CDR1 MGHRA, CDR2 YSYEKL. The CDR3 protein is CASSHGGGYGYTF. The CDR3 DNA reads as TGCGCCAGCAGCCATGGGGGTGGCTATGGCTACACCTTC.

The chain carries TRBV5-1 and TRBJ2-1; D remains ambiguous. Trimming removed 1 base from V and 7 bases from J, with 6 bases in between. The CDR3 contains 12 residues. In germline, CDR1 is SGHRS, CDR2 YFSETQ. As DNA, the CDR3 is TGCGCCAGCAGCTTGTTCGAGAATGAGCAGTTCTTC. Its translation: CASSLFENEQFF. Supplemented by reference TRBV5-1 and TRBJ2-1, the full variable domain reads KAGVTQTPRYLIKTRGQQVTLSCSPISGHRSVSWYQQTPGQGLQFLFEYFSETQRNKGNFPGRFSGRQFSNSRSEMNVSTLELGDSALYLCASSLFENEQFFGPGTRLTVL.

The rearrangement links TRBV29-1 to TRBJ2-1, with TRBD1 as a possible D gene (6 bases). Germline CDR1 and CDR2: SQVTM and ANQGSEA. V was cut by 6 bases and J by 3 bases, with 15 bases left in between. This CDR3 is 14 amino acids long. DNA of the CDR3: TGCAGCGTAAGAGGGGGACGCTACTACAATGAGCAGTTCTTC. Residues: CSVRGGRYYNEQFF.

The DNA of the CDR3 is TGTGCTAGTGGTGCACTAGCGGGCAATGAGCAGTTCTTC. This encodes CASGALAGNEQFF. This chain joins TRBV12-5 and TRBJ2-1; 9 bases map to TRBD2. Looked up from germline, CDR1 is LGHNT and CDR2 is FRNRAP. The CDR3 is 13 residues long. The junction had 2 bases not matched to a gene; V was cut back by 5 bases and J by 6 bases. The full variable domain, in which reference TRBV12-5 and TRBJ2-1 provide the parts outside the CDR3, is DARVTQTPRHKVTEMGQEVTMRCQPILGHNTVFWYRQTMMQGLELLAYFRNRAPLDDSGMPKDRFSAEMPDATLATLKIQPSEPRDSAVYFCASGALAGNEQFFGPGTRLTVL.

The rearrangement links TRBV11-2 to TRBJ2-7, with 9 nucleotides matching TRBD2. CDR3 length: 13 amino acids. The germline V gene has CDR1 SGHAT and CDR2 FQNNGV. The V and J ends lost 3 bases and 5 bases, in that order; junction bases with no gene match: 2. For the CDR3, the DNA is TGTGCCAGCAGCTTCGCTAGCGGGAACGAGCAGTACTTC. This codes for CASSFASGNEQYF.

This chain links TRBV14 with TRBJ2-1; 9 bases are shared with TRBD2. CDR3 size: 19 residues. Germline V lookup: CDR1 SGHDN, CDR2 FVKESK. J gave up 6 bases and V 2 bases, and 17 bases lay outside the gene matches. This CDR3 reads CASSQHLRKAGLAVNEQFF. The CDR3 DNA reads as TGTGCCAGCAGCCAACACCTACGAAAGGCGGGACTAGCCGTCAATGAGCAGTTCTTC.

The chain employs TRBV6-1 and TRBJ2-3; D call uncertain. In germline, CDR1 is MNHNS, CDR2 SASEGT. Trimming shortened V by 4 bases and J by 1 base, and 9 bases separated the two germline ends. The CDR3 loop spans 14 amino acids. CDR3 sequence: CASSAIVGTDTQYF. In DNA form, the CDR3 reads TGTGCCAGCAGTGCTATAGTGGGCACAGATACGCAGTATTTT.

This chain connects TRBV29-1 to TRBJ1-5; 8 positions match TRBD1. The length of the CDR3 is 20 residues. Germline values: CDR1 SQVTM, CDR2 ANQGSEA. V trimming: 3 bases; J trimming: 0 bases; junction bases outside the gene matches: 19. The CDR3 is CSVDLSCQGASLYSNQPQHF. Here the CDR3 DNA reads TGCAGCGTTGATCTTTCATGCCAGGGGGCTTCCCTATATAGCAATCAGCCCCAGCATTTT.

The V gene is TRBV19, the J gene TRBJ2-5, with TRBD1 matching over 9 bases. Trimming cost V 5 bases and J 5 bases; bases outside gene matches: 12. This CDR3 has 16 amino acids. The germline gives CDR1 LNHDA, CDR2 SQIVND (reference sequence). For the CDR3, the DNA is TGTGCCAGTAGTTCTGGAGTCGGACAGGGGCGGGAGACCCAGTACTTC. This codes for CASSSGVGQGRETQYF.

The table lists this clone with a count of one. This rearrangement joins TRBV11-3 to TRBJ2-2; D not resolved. This CDR3 contains 14 residues. Trimming pared 2 bases from V and 3 bases from J, leaving 7 bases between. Germline assignment: CDR1 SGHNT and CDR2 YENEEA. The CDR3 bases are TGTGCCAGCAGCTTAAGTGGATACACCGGGGAGCTGTTTTTT. It yields the protein CASSLSGYTGELFF.

This rearrangement joins TRBV6-6 to TRBJ2-3, with D hard to call. Germline CDR1 MNHNY, CDR2 SVGAGI (reference sequence). Between the trimmed V and J ends, which lost 8 bases and 3 bases, there was a span of 18 bases. The CDR3 spans 15 residues. CDR3: CASALMASRTDTQYF. CDR3 nucleotide sequence: TGTGCCAGCGCTTTAATGGCCTCCAGAACAGATACGCAGTATTTT.

The chain uses TRBV7-8 and TRBJ2-3; D not certain. V was cut by 7 bases and J by 3 bases, with 17 bases left in between. This CDR3 is 15 amino acids long. CDR1 and CDR2 (germline): SGHVS, FQNEAQ. The CDR3 here is CASKEHERNTDTQYF. The DNA of the CDR3 is TGTGCCAGCAAGGAGCACGAGAGGAATACAGATACGCAGTATTTT.

This clone appeared once. This chain joins TRBV7-2 and TRBJ2-4; TRBD1 might be the D (5 bases). V lost 1 base and J lost 0, with 16 bases in between. CDR1 is SGHTA and CDR2 is FQGNSA in the germline V gene. This CDR3 comprises 18 residues. CDR3 nucleotides: TGTGCCAGCAGCTTAGAAGCCTCAGGGATCCTAGCCAAAAACATTCAGTACTTC. Protein product: CASSLEASGILAKNIQYF.

V usage is TRBV5-4 and J usage is TRBJ2-3; a weak D match, TRBD2 (6 bases). Trimming shortened V by 3 bases and J by 2 bases, and 16 bases separated the two germline ends. The length of the CDR3 is 16 residues. Germline values: CDR1 SGHNT, CDR2 YYREEE (reference sequence). The CDR3 is CASSWAGGVSTDTQYF. CDR3 DNA sequence: TGTGCCAGCAGCTGGGCAGGCGGGGTTTCCACAGATACGCAGTATTTT.

The chain recombines TRBV7-9 with TRBJ1-4; D unclear. Germline V gene sequence: CDR1 SEHNR, CDR2 FQNEAQ (reference sequence). V was cut by 5 bases and J by 0 bases, with 13 bases left in between. CDR3 length: 16 residues. CDR3 in amino acids: CASSPSSHATNEKLFF. The CDR3 DNA reads as TGTGCCAGCAGCCCCTCCTCCCATGCAACTAATGAAAAACTGTTTTTT.

CDR3 in DNA: TGTGCCAGCAGCGGAAAACAGGGCAGGGACAATGAGCAGTTCTTC. It specifies CASSGKQGRDNEQFF. J is TRBJ2-1 and V is TRBV5-5; a possible D gene is TRBD1 (6 bases). CDR1 and CDR2 from the germline V gene are SGHKS and YYEKEE (reference sequence). The CDR3 has 15 amino acids. Trimming pared 4 bases from V and 5 bases from J, leaving 16 bases between.

The table lists this clone with a count of one. This chain uses TRBV7-6 with TRBJ2-3, with D perhaps matching TRBD1 (6 bases). V was shortened by 4 bases and J by 7 bases, with 18 bases between the two germline ends. The germline CDR1 and CDR2 sequences are SGHVS and FNYEAQ. The CDR3 sequence is 15 residues long. CDR3 bases: TGTGCCAGCAGCTCAACGGGACACGCAAAGTATACGCAGTATTTT. This encodes CASSSTGHAKYTQYF.

V usage is TRBV30 and J usage is TRBJ2-5, with 9 bases aligning to TRBD1. The CDR3 length is 11 residues. The trim removed 8 bases at V and 4 bases at J, leaving 2 bases unmatched. The germline V gene encodes CDR1 GTSNPN and CDR2 SVGIG (reference sequence). The CDR3 DNA is TGTGCCGGGACAGGGTTAGAGACCCAGTACTTC. Translation gives CAGTGLETQYF.

CDR3 sequence reads: CASSLAGNEQFF. As DNA, the CDR3 is TGCGCCAGCAGCTTGGCTGGAAATGAGCAGTTCTTC. The chain employs TRBV5-1 and TRBJ2-1, with unresolved D. This CDR3 comprises 12 residues. Germline-derived CDR1 and CDR2 are SGHRS and YFSETQ. V was trimmed by 0 bases and J by 7 bases, leaving 5 bases between them.

The chain has TRBV19 and TRBJ1-1, with D perhaps TRBD1 (5 bases). V lost 5 bases to trimming and J lost 11 bases, with 24 bases between them. The CDR3 loop spans 15 amino acids. From germline, CDR1 is LNHDA and CDR2 SQIVND (reference sequence). CDR3 residues: CASSLWVPGPTVAFF. The CDR3 DNA sequence: TGTGCCAGTAGTCTCTGGGTACCGGGACCTACGGTGGCTTTCTTT.

The J gene is TRBJ1-4, the V gene TRBV29-1, with D uncertain. CDR1 and CDR2 (germline): SQVTM, ANQGSEA. This CDR3 has 11 amino acids. Trimming took off 0 bases at V and 16 bases at J, with 12 bases between the two ends. The CDR3 DNA follows: TGCAGCGTTGAAGATTCCGGTCCAAGGTTTTTT. It codes for CSVEDSGPRFF.

This clone was detected once. This CDR3 is CAWGEKGRNTEAFF. DNA of the CDR3: TGTGCCTGGGGAGAAAAAGGTAGGAACACTGAAGCTTTCTTT. The chain joins TRBV30 to TRBJ1-1; D gene uncertain. CDR1 and CDR2 from the germline V gene are GTSNPN and SVGIG (reference sequence). V lost 5 bases and J 1 base, leaving 14 bases between the germline ends. CDR3 length: 14 residues.

The chain has TRBV6-1 and TRBJ2-1; the D gene is possibly TRBD2 (6 bases). Deletions cut 8 bases from V and 4 bases from J, with 15 bases between. This CDR3 is 14 amino acids long. Germline V lookup: CDR1 MNHNS, CDR2 SASEGT. CDR3 sequence (DNA): TGTGCCAGCTTCTCAGCGGGCGCGTACAATGAGCAGTTCTTC. Translating gives CASFSAGAYNEQFF.

The chain's CDR3 is CASSQTALGGEQFF. As DNA, the CDR3 is TGCGCCAGCAGCCAAACAGCTCTCGGGGGTGAGCAGTTCTTC. The chain has TRBV4-1 and TRBJ2-1; D is possibly TRBD2 (6 bases). Germline V gives CDR1 MGHRA, CDR2 YSYEKL. Between the trimmed V and J ends, which lost 2 bases and 9 bases, there was a span of 14 bases. The CDR3 runs to 14 residues.